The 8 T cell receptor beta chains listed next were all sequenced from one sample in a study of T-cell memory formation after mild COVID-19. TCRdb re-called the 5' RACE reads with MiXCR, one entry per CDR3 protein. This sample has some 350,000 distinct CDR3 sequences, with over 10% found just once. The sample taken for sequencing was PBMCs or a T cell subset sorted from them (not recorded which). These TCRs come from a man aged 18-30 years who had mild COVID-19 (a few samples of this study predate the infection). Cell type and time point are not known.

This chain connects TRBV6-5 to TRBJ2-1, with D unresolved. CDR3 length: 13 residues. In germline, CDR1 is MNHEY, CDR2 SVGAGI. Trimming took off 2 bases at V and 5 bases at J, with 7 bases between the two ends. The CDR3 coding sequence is TGTGCCAGCAGTTACGACTGGAACAATGAGCAGTTCTTC. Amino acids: CASSYDWNNEQFF.

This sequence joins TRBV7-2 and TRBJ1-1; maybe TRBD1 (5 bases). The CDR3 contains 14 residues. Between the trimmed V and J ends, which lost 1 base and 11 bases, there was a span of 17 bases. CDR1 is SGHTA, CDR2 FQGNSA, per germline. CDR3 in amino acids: CASSLVGDTRDAFF. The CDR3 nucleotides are TGTGCCAGCAGCTTAGTGGGGGATACGAGGGATGCTTTCTTT.

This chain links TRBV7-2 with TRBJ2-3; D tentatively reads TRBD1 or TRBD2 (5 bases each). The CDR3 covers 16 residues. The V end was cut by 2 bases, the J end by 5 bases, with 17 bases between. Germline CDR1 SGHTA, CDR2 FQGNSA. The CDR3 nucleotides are TGTGCCAGCAGCTTATCTGGGGTGAGGGGTCAAGATACGCAGTATTTT. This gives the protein CASSLSGVRGQDTQYF.

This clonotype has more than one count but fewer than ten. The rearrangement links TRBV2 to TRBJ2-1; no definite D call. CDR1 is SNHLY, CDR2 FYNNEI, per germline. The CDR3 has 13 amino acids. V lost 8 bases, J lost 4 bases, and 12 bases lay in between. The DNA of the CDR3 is TGTGCCAGCCTCGGAGTACCGTACAATGAGCAGTTCTTC. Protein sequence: CASLGVPYNEQFF. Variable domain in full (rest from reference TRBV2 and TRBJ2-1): EPEVTQTPSHQVTQMGQEVILRCVPISNHLYFYWYRQILGQKVEFLVSFYNNEISEKSEIFDDQFSVERPDGSNFTLKIRSTKLEDSAMYFCASLGVPYNEQFFGPGTRLTVL.

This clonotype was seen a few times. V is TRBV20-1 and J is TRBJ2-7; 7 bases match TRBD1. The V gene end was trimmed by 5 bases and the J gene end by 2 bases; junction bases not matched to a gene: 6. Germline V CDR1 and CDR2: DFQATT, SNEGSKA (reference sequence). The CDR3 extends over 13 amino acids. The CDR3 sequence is CSAPRTGTYEQYF. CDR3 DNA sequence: TGCAGTGCTCCCCGGACAGGCACCTACGAGCAGTACTTC.

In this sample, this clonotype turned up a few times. As DNA, the CDR3 is TGTGCCAGCAGCTTGAACGGGGCGGTTCTAGAGACCCAGTACTTC. Residues: CASSLNGAVLETQYF. The chain employs TRBV11-2 and TRBJ2-5; D may match TRBD1 or TRBD2 (5 bases each). The V end was cut by 3 bases, the J end by 4 bases, with 15 bases between. CDR3 size: 15 residues. CDR1 is SGHAT and CDR2 is FQNNGV in the germline V gene.

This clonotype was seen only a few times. DNA for the CDR3: TGTGCCAGCAGCTTAGGTAGCGGGGGTTTTGATGAGCAGTTCTTC. Encoded protein: CASSLGSGGFDEQFF. The rearrangement joins TRBV7-3 to TRBJ2-1; 9 bases match TRBD2. CDR3 length: 15 residues. Germline V gene data show CDR1 as SGHTA and CDR2 as FQGTGA. Losses at the gene ends were 2 bases for V and 8 bases for J; bases not matched to a gene: 7.

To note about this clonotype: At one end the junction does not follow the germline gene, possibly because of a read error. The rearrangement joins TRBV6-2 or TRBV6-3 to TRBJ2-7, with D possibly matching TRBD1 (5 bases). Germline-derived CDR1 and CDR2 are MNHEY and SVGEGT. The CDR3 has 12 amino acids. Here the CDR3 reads CASGYRTYEQYF. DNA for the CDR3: TGTGCCAGCGGTTACAGGACCTACGAGCAGTACTTC.